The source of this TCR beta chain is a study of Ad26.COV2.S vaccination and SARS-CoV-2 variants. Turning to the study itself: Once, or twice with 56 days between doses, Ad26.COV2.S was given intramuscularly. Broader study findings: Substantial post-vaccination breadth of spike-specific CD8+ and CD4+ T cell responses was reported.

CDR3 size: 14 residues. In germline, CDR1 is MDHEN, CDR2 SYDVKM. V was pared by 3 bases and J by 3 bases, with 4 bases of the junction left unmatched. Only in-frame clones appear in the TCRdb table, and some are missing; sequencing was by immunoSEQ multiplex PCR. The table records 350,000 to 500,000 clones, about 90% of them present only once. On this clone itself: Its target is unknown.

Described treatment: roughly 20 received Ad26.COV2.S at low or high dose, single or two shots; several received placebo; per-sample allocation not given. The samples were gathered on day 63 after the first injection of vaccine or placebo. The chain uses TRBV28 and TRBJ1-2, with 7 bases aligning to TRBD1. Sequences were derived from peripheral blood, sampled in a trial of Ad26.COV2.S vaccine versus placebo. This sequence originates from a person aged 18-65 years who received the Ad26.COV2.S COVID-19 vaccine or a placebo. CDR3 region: CASSFQGGYYGYTF. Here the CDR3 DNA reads TGTGCCAGCAGTTTTCAGGGGGGATACTATGGCTACACCTTC.